The rows below give T cell receptor beta chains drawn from one sample of a study of cytomegalovirus exposure and HLA in healthy donors. TCRdb's table, derived via immunoSEQ multiplex PCR, lists solely in-frame clones and lacks some. Among some 89,000 clones listed, around 84% were seen once. Sequences were obtained from PBMCs. Receptor source: a man in his forties in good health and CMV-seropositive. CDR3s include the opening cysteine and the closing phenylalanine or tryptophan. D genes are given only for firm matches. Rows may omit the clone size; those that give it use once, few, many or a size class.

D	size	V	J	CDR3	DNA
TRBD2	-	TRBV27	TRBJ2-5	CASSWGGGPTETQYF	TGTGCCAGCAGTTGGGGGGGAGGGCCTACGGAGACCCAGTACTTC
TRBD1	once	TRBV9	TRBJ1-2	CASSPWDSGYGYTF	TGTGCCAGCAGCCCATGGGACAGTGGCTATGGCTACACCTTC
-	few	TRBV29-1	TRBJ2-7	CSVQLEGSSYEQYF	TGCAGCGTTCAACTGGAGGGGAGCTCCTACGAGCAGTACTTC
TRBD1	-	TRBV6-5	TRBJ1-1	CASYLQGRTEAFF	TGTGCCAGCTATTTACAGGGGAGGACTGAAGCTTTCTTT
-	-	TRBV5-6	TRBJ1-4	CASSLGSPRTNEKLFF	TGTGCCAGCAGCTTGGGGAGCCCTCGAACCAATGAAAAACTGTTTTTT
TRBD1	-	TRBV5-1	TRBJ2-7	CASSVDRFYEQYF	TGCGCCAGCAGCGTGGACAGGTTCTACGAGCAGTACTTC
TRBD1	once	TRBV28	TRBJ2-7	CASSLTGGNWEQYF	TGTGCCAGCAGCTTGACAGGGGGCAACTGGGAGCAGTACTTC
-	-	TRBV6-1	TRBJ1-1	CASSEEGVSEAFF	TGTGCCAGCAGTGAAGAGGGGGTTTCTGAAGCTTTCTTT
-	-	TRBV25-1	TRBJ2-5	CASSKKGAETQYF	TGTGCCAGCAGCAAAAAAGGGGCGGAGACCCAGTACTTC
-	-	TRBV6-5	TRBJ2-7	CASSYERTSYEQYF	TGTGCCAGCAGTTACGAGCGGACCTCCTACGAGCAGTACTTC
-	-	TRBV9	TRBJ2-2	CASSVAVTGFGELFF	TGTGCCAGCAGCGTAGCTGTAACAGGGTTCGGGGAGCTGTTTTTT
-	-	TRBV1	TRBJ2-2	CTSSQDLGTSDTGELFF	TGCACCAGCAGCCAAGATCTGGGGACTAGCGACACCGGGGAGCTGTTTTTT
-	-	TRBV10-1	TRBJ2-5	CASSDSPEREQYF	TGCGCCAGCAGTGACTCTCCGGAGAGGGAGCAGTACTTC
-	-	TRBV5-1	TRBJ1-4	CASSLVSGLNEKLFF	TGCGCCAGCAGCTTGGTATCGGGTCTTAATGAAAAACTGTTTTTT
TRBD2	-	TRBV28	TRBJ2-3	CAAGLAGGTRDTQYF	TGTGCGGCGGGACTAGCGGGAGGTACAAGGGATACGCAGTATTTT
-	-	TRBV11-3	TRBJ1-4	CASSLGSEKLFF	TGTGCCAGCAGCTTAGGGAGTGAAAAACTGTTTTTT
-	-	TRBV7-3	TRBJ1-1	CASSSLQIGQLNTEAFF	TGTGCCAGCAGCTCGCTGCAGATCGGACAGTTAAACACTGAAGCTTTCTTT
TRBD2	-	TRBV28	TRBJ2-5	CASSSSGTQETQYF	TGTGCCAGCAGTAGTAGCGGGACTCAAGAGACCCAGTACTTC
-	-	TRBV7-8	TRBJ2-1	CASSPKRDTSSYNEQFF	TGTGCCAGCAGCCCGAAAAGGGACACCAGCTCCTACAATGAGCAGTTCTTC
TRBD1	-	TRBV18	TRBJ2-7	CASSPTGDEQYF	TGTGCCAGCTCACCGACAGGGGACGAGCAGTACTTC
-	-	TRBV28	TRBJ1-6	CASSLGGPGNSPLHF	TGTGCCAGCTCCTTAGGGGGACCCGGGAATTCACCCCTCCACTTT
TRBD2	once	TRBV29-1	TRBJ2-2	CSVAGLGLAETGELFF	TGCAGCGTTGCCGGGCTGGGACTAGCTGAGACCGGGGAGCTGTTTTTT